This T cell receptor beta chain was identified in a study of CD8 T cells in ankylosing spondylitis. Study-wide results and limits: Some of these motif variants have turned up before, in reports on reactive arthritis synovial fluid and blood. Typical of ankylosing spondylitis blood, it appeared, was a TCR beta motif of roughly eight highly homologous variants.

This clonotype was picked up a small number of times. The antigen is undetermined. Germline and junction disagree at one end, which may indicate a read error. Quantitative 5'-RACE was performed with molecular barcodes, and it yielded the TCR beta libraries. TCRdb re-derived calls from the 5' RACE reads in MiXCR, one entry per CDR3 protein. The sample records about 130,000 distinct CDR3 sequences, about a tenth being singletons. The CDR3 is 12 amino acids. Germline V CDR1 and CDR2: SQVTM, ANQGSEA. This sequence was found in a male donor with ankylosing spondylitis or in good health (not recorded which). V is TRBV29-1 and J is TRBJ2-5; D is unresolved. Source material: blood, either unsorted or a sorted T cell fraction (not recorded which). The CDR3: CSVETRQATQYF. The DNA for the CDR3 is TGCAGCGTTGAAACCCGGCAAGCGACCCAGTACTTC.